This T cell receptor (beta chain) was identified in a study of blood T cell repertoires in COVID-19. As handled by the study authors: By means of reference gene primer amplification, nucleated cell counts were estimated. Profiling relied on immunoSEQ multiplex PCR, and the TCRdb table lists in-frame clones only, not all of them. Clonal size and the V and J genes are those of that table, whereas D and trimming came from the DNA. The table shows about 100,000 clones, with 80% to 90% occurring only once. The CDR3 has 15 amino acids. CDR1 is SGHNT, CDR2 YYREEE, per germline (reference sequence). The V segment lost 4 bases and the J segment 5 bases; nucleotides outside the gene matches: 8. This clone was recorded a few times.

The source is a human donor in a cohort sampled during active COVID-19. The rearrangement links TRBV5-4 to TRBJ2-2, with 7 positions matching TRBD2. Sample: peripheral blood. CDR3 sequence: CASSPGTKGTGELFF. As DNA, the CDR3 is TGTGCCAGCAGCCCCGGGACTAAGGGAACCGGGGAGCTGTTTTTT.